What follows are 18 T cell receptor beta chains derived from one specimen sequenced in a study of memory CD4+ T cells and cytomegalovirus serostatus. Single viable CD3+CD4+CD8-CD45RO+ cells were sorted as the memory CD4+ T cells. Clones were sequenced by immunoSEQ multiplex PCR, and TCRdb holds only the in-frame ones, with some missing. This sample has some 52,000 clones, with around 80% found just once. The specimen sequenced was memory CD4+ T cells from blood. Receptor source: an adult in good health and CMV-seropositive.

The CDR3 DNA follows: TGTGCCAGCAGCTTTTCAGCGGGGTCCCTGAGCTCCTACAATGAGCAGTTCTTC. Its protein is CASSFSAGSLSSYNEQFF. The chain employs TRBV7-9 and TRBJ2-1, with 7 bases lining up with TRBD2. The CDR3 is 18 residues long. Germline V gene sequence: CDR1 SEHNR, CDR2 FQNEAQ (reference sequence). After removal of 3 bases from V and 0 bases from J, the junction contained 11 bases not matched to a gene.

The chain links TRBV2 to TRBJ2-1; D gene ambiguous. Germline CDR1 and CDR2: SNHLY and FYNNEI. Between the trimmed V and J ends, which lost 2 bases and 5 bases, there was a span of 7 bases. The CDR3 loop spans 13 amino acids. The CDR3 sequence is CASSELRNNEQFF. DNA for the CDR3: TGTGCCAGCAGTGAACTCAGGAACAATGAGCAGTTCTTC. Combining the CDR3 with reference TRBV2 and TRBJ2-1 gives the whole variable domain EPEVTQTPSHQVTQMGQEVILRCVPISNHLYFYWYRQILGQKVEFLVSFYNNEISEKSEIFDDQFSVERPDGSNFTLKIRSTKLEDSAMYFCASSELRNNEQFFGPGTRLTVL.

This chain connects TRBV29-1 to TRBJ1-3; TRBD1 matches 7 bases. Trimming removed 4 bases from V and 5 bases from J; junction bases left unmatched: 5. Germline V gene lookup returns CDR1 SQVTM and CDR2 ANQGSEA. CDR3 length: 13 amino acids. The CDR3 is CSVASGGRNTIYF. The CDR3 DNA is TGCAGCGTTGCGTCAGGGGGGAGAAACACCATATATTTT.

The rearrangement links TRBV20-1 to TRBJ2-1; D gene uncertain. Trimming took off 6 bases at V and 10 bases at J, with 13 bases between the two ends. The germline V gene has CDR1 DFQATT and CDR2 SNEGSKA (reference sequence). The CDR3 totals 11 residues. As DNA, the CDR3 is TGCAGTGCCACAATCCAGGAGGAGCAGTTCTTC. Amino acid sequence: CSATIQEEQFF.

This clone was detected only once. This rearrangement joins TRBV15 to TRBJ1-5, with D possibly TRBD1 on 5 matching bases. Trimming removed 0 bases at V and 4 bases at J, with 13 bases between. This CDR3 is 16 amino acids long. Germline loops: CDR1 LNHNV, CDR2 YYDKDF (reference sequence). CDR3 in amino acids: CATSRDRGGPNQPQHF. The CDR3 DNA is TGTGCCACCAGCAGAGATCGCGGGGGACCAAATCAGCCCCAGCATTTT.

V usage is TRBV27 and J usage is TRBJ2-5, with D unclear. This CDR3 contains 13 residues. V gave up 0 bases and J gave up 2 bases, with 4 bases separating them. Germline V gives CDR1 MNHEY, CDR2 SMNVEV (reference sequence). CDR3 sequence: CASSLSAQETQYF. In DNA, the CDR3 is TGTGCCAGCAGTTTATCCGCACAAGAGACCCAGTACTTC.

This chain links TRBV7-9 with TRBJ1-4; 7 positions match TRBD1. The CDR3 is made up of 15 amino acids. V gave up 2 bases and J gave up 4 bases; unmatched junction bases: 4. CDR1 is SEHNR and CDR2 is FQNEAQ in the germline V gene (reference sequence). In DNA form, the CDR3 reads TGTGCCAGCAGCTTATCGGGGACAGTTAATGAAAAACTGTTTTTT. Translating it yields CASSLSGTVNEKLFF.

This chain joins TRBV5-4 and TRBJ2-7; TRBD1 or TRBD2 may be the D gene (5 bases each). V was shortened by 2 bases and J by 4 bases, with 16 bases between the two germline ends. The germline CDR1 and CDR2 sequences are SGHNT and YYREEE (reference sequence). The CDR3 contains 15 residues. The DNA of the CDR3 is TGTGCCAGCAGCTTAGGGACCACAAGTTTGTACGAGCAGTACTTC. Residues: CASSLGTTSLYEQYF.

This clone has just one count. The V call is TRBV6-1, the J call TRBJ1-1; 7 nucleotides line up with TRBD1. Germline CDR1 MNHNS, CDR2 SASEGT. Unmatched junction bases numbered 6, after V lost 1 base and J lost 4 bases. The CDR3 is made up of 15 amino acids. CDR3 in amino acids: CASSEVLAGGTEAFF. DNA for the CDR3: TGTGCCAGCAGTGAAGTCTTGGCAGGGGGCACTGAAGCTTTCTTT.

This chain joins TRBV7-3 and TRBJ2-7; D uncertain. Trimming pared 2 bases from V and 3 bases from J, leaving 11 bases between. The CDR3 is made up of 14 amino acids. From germline, CDR1 is SGHTA and CDR2 FQGTGA. CDR3 DNA: TGTGCCAGCAGCTTAGACGGGCAATACTACGAGCAGTACTTC. Translation gives CASSLDGQYYEQYF.

There are a few counts of this clone. The chain couples TRBV7-2 to TRBJ2-1; TRBD2 agrees at 8 bases. The J segment lost 2 bases and the V segment lost 4 bases, leaving 4 bases of the junction unmatched. Germline V gene lookup returns CDR1 SGHTA and CDR2 FQGNSA. The CDR3 consists of 15 residues. Here the CDR3 DNA reads TGTGCCAGCAGCTCTAGCGGGTCAGCCTACAATGAGCAGTTCTTC. Its protein is CASSSSGSAYNEQFF.

The gene calls are TRBV16 and TRBJ2-7; 8 positions agree with TRBD1. Looked up from germline, CDR1 is KGHSY and CDR2 is FQNENV. V lost 3 bases to trimming and J lost 5 bases; unmatched junction nucleotides: 6. This CDR3 is 14 amino acids long. The CDR3 DNA follows: TGTGCCAGCAGCCAGGACAGGGCTGGCCACGAGCAGTACTTC. It yields the protein CASSQDRAGHEQYF.

This clone was seen a handful of times. V usage is TRBV5-5 and J usage is TRBJ1-2; D not certain. V was cut by 1 base and J by 4 bases, with 14 bases left in between. Germline CDR1 SGHKS, CDR2 YYEKEE (reference sequence). The CDR3 runs 15 residues. The CDR3 DNA reads TGTGCCAGCAGCTTGTCGACTGGCCAGATCTATGGCTACACCTTC. Protein sequence: CASSLSTGQIYGYTF. Variable domain in full (rest from reference TRBV5-5 and TRBJ1-2): DAGVTQSPTHLIKTRGQQVTLRCSPISGHKSVSWYQQVLGQGPQFIFQYYEKEERGRGNFPDRFSARQFPNYSSELNVNALLLGDSALYLCASSLSTGQIYGYTFGSGTRLTVV.

This chain connects TRBV7-2 to TRBJ2-7; D is perhaps TRBD2 (5 bases). CDR1 and CDR2 from the germline V gene are SGHTA and FQGNSA. This CDR3 is 13 amino acids long. V was shortened by 2 bases and J by 3 bases, with 8 bases between the two germline ends. The CDR3, as DNA: TGTGCCAGCAGCTTAATGGGAGACTACGAGCAGTACTTC. Protein sequence: CASSLMGDYEQYF.

This clone was seen only a few times. The chain employs TRBV5-1 and TRBJ2-3, with D possibly TRBD2 on 6 matching bases. Germline values: CDR1 SGHRS, CDR2 YFSETQ. The CDR3 length is 15 residues. Trimming shortened V by 2 bases and J by 6 bases, and 16 bases separated the two germline ends. In DNA form, the CDR3 reads TGCGCCAGCAGCTTTGTGGGGGGATTCCGGGATACGCAGTATTTT. It encodes CASSFVGGFRDTQYF.

To note about this clone: This sample also contains other DNA sequences that code for the same CDR3. CDR3 protein: CASSITGTGANVLTF. In nucleotides, the CDR3 is TGTGCCAGTAGTATCACGGGGACCGGGGCCAACGTCCTGACTTTC. This chain links TRBV19 with TRBJ2-6; D assignment may be TRBD1 or TRBD2 (5 bases each). Germline CDR1 reads LNHDA; CDR2 reads SQIVND (reference sequence). V lost 3 bases and J lost 4, with 10 bases in between. The CDR3 runs to 15 residues.

The V and J genes are TRBV7-2 and TRBJ2-3; D remains ambiguous. V lost 6 bases, J lost 5 bases, and 9 bases lay in between. CDR3 length: 12 amino acids. Germline-derived CDR1 and CDR2 are SGHTA and FQGNSA. Here the CDR3 reads CASRSGRDTQYF. Written as DNA, the CDR3 is TGTGCCAGCAGATCCGGCCGAGATACGCAGTATTTT.

The V gene is TRBV6-1, the J gene TRBJ2-7, with 9 bases matching TRBD1. Germline V gene data show CDR1 as MNHNS and CDR2 as SASEGT. The CDR3 runs 12 residues. The junction had 5 bases not matched to a gene; V was cut back by 10 bases and J by 4 bases. The CDR3 reads CATDRGTYEQYF. CDR3 in DNA: TGTGCCACCGACAGGGGGACTTACGAGCAGTACTTC.